This TCR beta chain was captured in a study of OX40 agonist ivuxolimab in advanced cancers. As for the study in general: Enrolled patients in dose escalation had cancers that were hepatocellular carcinoma, melanoma, renal cell or head and neck cancer. The study, taken as a whole, reports: Some of the lowest clonal expansion was seen in partial responders at 0.1-3.0 mg/kg. CD4+ and CD8+ blood T cells expanded clonally by week 6 at 0.1 to 3.0 mg/kg.

This table comes from immunoSEQ multiplex PCR, and its TCRdb copy is limited to in-frame clones, with some not included. The sample contains around 66,000 clones, 80% to 90% of which appear only once. Comments on this clone: No antigen is known for it.

This TCR came from an adult with an advanced solid tumor such as melanoma, head and neck, liver or kidney cancer. The sequencing here drew on CD4+ or CD8+ T cells sorted from blood, taken in a trial of the OX40 agonist ivuxolimab.

Written as DNA, the CDR3 is TGTGCCACCTGCGACAGGGTCGTAACAGATACGCAGTATTTT. It yields the protein CATCDRVVTDTQYF. The genes are TRBV19 and TRBJ2-3; 7 nucleotides match TRBD1. V was pared by 10 bases and J by 3 bases, with 10 bases of the junction left unmatched. Germline CDR1 is LNHDA and CDR2 is SQIVND (reference sequence). The CDR3 is made up of 14 amino acids.